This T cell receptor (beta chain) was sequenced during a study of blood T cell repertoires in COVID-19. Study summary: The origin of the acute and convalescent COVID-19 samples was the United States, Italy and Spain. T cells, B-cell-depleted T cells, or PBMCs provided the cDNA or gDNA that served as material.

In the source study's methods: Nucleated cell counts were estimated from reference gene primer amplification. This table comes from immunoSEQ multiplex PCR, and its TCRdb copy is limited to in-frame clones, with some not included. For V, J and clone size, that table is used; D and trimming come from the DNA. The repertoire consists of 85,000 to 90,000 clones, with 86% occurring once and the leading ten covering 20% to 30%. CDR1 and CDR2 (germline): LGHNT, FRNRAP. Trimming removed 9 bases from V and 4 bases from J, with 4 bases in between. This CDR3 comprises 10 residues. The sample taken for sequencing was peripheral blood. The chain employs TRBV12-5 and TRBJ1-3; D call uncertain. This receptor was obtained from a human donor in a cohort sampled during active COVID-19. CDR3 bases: TGTGCTAGCGCGGGAAACACCATATATTTT. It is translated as CASAGNTIYF.